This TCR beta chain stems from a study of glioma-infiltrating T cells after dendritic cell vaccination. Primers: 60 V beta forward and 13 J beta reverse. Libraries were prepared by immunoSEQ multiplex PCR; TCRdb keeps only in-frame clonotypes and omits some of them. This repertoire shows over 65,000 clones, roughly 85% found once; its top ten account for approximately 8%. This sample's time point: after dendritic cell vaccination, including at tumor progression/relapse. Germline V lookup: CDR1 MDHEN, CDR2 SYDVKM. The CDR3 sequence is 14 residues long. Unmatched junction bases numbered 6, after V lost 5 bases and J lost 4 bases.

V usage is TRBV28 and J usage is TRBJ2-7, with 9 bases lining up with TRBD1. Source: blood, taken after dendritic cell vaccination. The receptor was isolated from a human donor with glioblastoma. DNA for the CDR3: TGTGCCAGCAGTGGGGGGACAGGGAGGTACGAGCAGTACTTC. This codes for CASSGGTGRYEQYF. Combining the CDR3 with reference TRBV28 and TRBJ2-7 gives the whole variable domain DVKVTQSSRYLVKRTGEKVFLECVQDMDHENMFWYRQDPGLGLRLIYFSYDVKMKEKGDIPEGYSVSREKKERFSLILESASTNQTSMYLCASSGGTGRYEQYFGPGTRLTVT.